The rows below give T cell receptor beta chains drawn from one sample of a study of cytomegalovirus exposure and HLA in healthy donors. Some clones are missing from TCRdb's copy, which holds only in-frame ones; the method was immunoSEQ multiplex PCR. This table has over 80,000 clones, roughly 80% appearing once. The source material was PBMCs. These receptors were taken from a man in his sixties in good health and CMV-seropositive. Both conserved end residues are part of each CDR3. D genes are given only for firm matches. Size values are once, few and many counts, or a class for expanded clones, and some rows have none.

abundance,j_gene,v_gene,d_gene,CDR3nt,CDR3aa
NA,TRBJ1-5,TRBV12-5,NA,TGTGCTAGTGGGGACAGACAACCCCAGCATTTT,CASGDRQPQHF
NA,TRBJ1-6,TRBV11-1,NA,TGTGCCAGCAGCTTCGACAGATTTGGTAATTCACCCCTCCACTTT,CASSFDRFGNSPLHF
NA,TRBJ1-6,TRBV7-8,NA,TGTGCCAGCAGCCTCAGGGCGGGGAATTCACCCCTCCACTTT,CASSLRAGNSPLHF
NA,TRBJ1-6,TRBV18,NA,TGTGCCAGCTCAACCTCTCGGGTGGGTAATTCACCCCTCCACTTT,CASSTSRVGNSPLHF
NA,TRBJ2-2,TRBV7-8,TRBD1,TGTGCCAGCAGCTTAGTGGGACAGGGGGCGCCCGGGGAGCTGTTTTTT,CASSLVGQGAPGELFF
NA,TRBJ2-5,TRBV28,NA,TGTGCCACCTACCTGGGGGCGGGGGAGCAGTACTTC,CATYLGAGEQYF
NA,TRBJ1-2,TRBV6-5,NA,TGTGCCAGCAGCCGAGGAGGGCACGATGGCTACACCTTC,CASSRGGHDGYTF
NA,TRBJ2-5,TRBV19,TRBD1,TGTGCCAGTAGTATCGGGACAGGGATAGAGACCCAGTACTTC,CASSIGTGIETQYF
NA,TRBJ1-1,TRBV7-3,TRBD1,TGTGCCAGCTCCCCAACAGGGGGCTTATGGAACACTGAAGCTTTCTTT,CASSPTGGLWNTEAFF
few,TRBJ1-5,TRBV10-3,NA,TGTGCCATCAGAAGGAGTCTGACGGGCAATCAGCCCCAGCATTTT,CAIRRSLTGNQPQHF
once,TRBJ1-2,TRBV6-5,NA,TGTGCCAGCAGTGCCCAGAATTCCTATGGCTACACCTTC,CASSAQNSYGYTF
NA,TRBJ2-2,TRBV2,NA,TGTGCCAGCAGTTTATCCGTGACCGGGGAGCTGTTTTTT,CASSLSVTGELFF
NA,TRBJ2-7,TRBV11-1,TRBD1,TGTGCCAGCAGCACAGACAGGGGAGCCGAGCAGTACTTC,CASSTDRGAEQYF
NA,TRBJ2-3,TRBV9,TRBD2,TGTGCCAGCAGCCCGCAGGCTAGCGGGTGGGATACGCAGTATTTT,CASSPQASGWDTQYF
NA,TRBJ1-2,TRBV14,NA,TGTGCCAGCAGCCAAGATCAGGGTGGCTACACCTTC,CASSQDQGGYTF
NA,TRBJ2-7,TRBV7-2,NA,TGTGCCAGCAGCTTACCGCGGGGCGAGCAGTACTTC,CASSLPRGEQYF
NA,TRBJ1-5,TRBV6-1,NA,TGTGCCAGCAGTGAAGGGGGGGGTCAGCCCCAGCATTTT,CASSEGGGQPQHF
NA,TRBJ1-2,TRBV10-3,NA,TGTGCCATCAGTGAGTCGAACGGGGGAGATGGCTACACCTTC,CAISESNGGDGYTF
NA,TRBJ2-2,TRBV30,TRBD1,TGTGCCTGCCTGGGACAGGGTGGACCGACCGCGACCGGGGAGCTGTTTTTT,CACLGQGGPTATGELFF
NA,TRBJ1-1,TRBV6-1,NA,TGTGCCAGCAGTTCCCCGAGCAAGAACACTGAAGCTTTCTTT,CASSSPSKNTEAFF
NA,TRBJ1-6,TRBV12-5,TRBD1,TGTGCTAGTGGTTTGGAGGGGGCAGCTTTGAATTCACCCCTCCACTTT,CASGLEGAALNSPLHF
few,TRBJ1-5,TRBV19,TRBD1,TGTGCCAGCAGACAGGGGAATCAGCCCCAGCATTTT,CASRQGNQPQHF
NA,TRBJ1-1,TRBV25-1,NA,TGTGCCAGCAGTGAATCGGGGGGGCGGGTAGGCACTGAAGCTTTCTTT,CASSESGGRVGTEAFF
few,TRBJ1-5,TRBV5-1,TRBD1,TGCGCCAGCAGCTTGAGAGACAGGGAGGGCAATCAGCCCCAGCATTTT,CASSLRDREGNQPQHF
NA,TRBJ2-7,TRBV7-8,TRBD2,TGTGCCAGCAGCCCAAGGGGAGGGTACGAGCAGTACTTC,CASSPRGGYEQYF
few,TRBJ1-2,TRBV19,TRBD1,TGTGCCAGTAGTACTTCAAGACAGGGTCGCAGTGGCTACACCTTC,CASSTSRQGRSGYTF
NA,TRBJ1-2,TRBV28,TRBD1,TGTGCCACCGGGACAGGTTTCTATGGCTACACCTTC,CATGTGFYGYTF
NA,TRBJ2-3,TRBV5-1,NA,TGCGCCAGCAGCTTGGAGCCCACTAGCACAGATACGCAGTATTTT,CASSLEPTSTDTQYF
NA,TRBJ2-7,TRBV7-2,NA,TGTGCCAGCAGCTTAGGTGACAGGGCGGGGGAGCAGTACTTC,CASSLGDRAGEQYF
NA,TRBJ2-5,TRBV5-1,TRBD1,TGCGCCAGCAGCCTGACAGGGTTGAAAGAGACCCAGTACTTC,CASSLTGLKETQYF
NA,TRBJ1-6,TRBV5-3,NA,TGTGCCAGAAGCTTTCGGGTACGTCCCCTCCACTTT,CARSFRVRPLHF
few,TRBJ1-1,TRBV10-3,NA,TGTGCCATCTCGGGTCCGGTAAACACTGAAGCTTTCTTT,CAISGPVNTEAFF
NA,TRBJ2-5,TRBV7-6,TRBD2,TGTGCCAGCAGCTCCAGACTAGCGGAGACCCAGTACTTC,CASSSRLAETQYF
NA,TRBJ1-2,TRBV10-3,NA,TGTGCCATCAGTGGAGACAGCCGCGTTGAGGGCTACACCTTC,CAISGDSRVEGYTF
few,TRBJ2-1,TRBV30,NA,TGTGCCTGGAGTGTAGGGGCCAACTTCAATGAGCAGTTCTTC,CAWSVGANFNEQFF
NA,TRBJ2-7,TRBV5-4,NA,TGTGCCAGCAGCTTGGCTCCAGGGGGACTCTACGAGCAGTACTTC,CASSLAPGGLYEQYF
NA,TRBJ2-1,TRBV5-1,NA,TGCGCCAGCAGCTTGATCGACAGGCGGGATGAGCAGTTCTTC,CASSLIDRRDEQFF
once,TRBJ1-6,TRBV19,NA,TGTGCCAGTACTACAGGGTGGGGCTCTAATTCACCCCTCCACTTT,CASTTGWGSNSPLHF
NA,TRBJ2-3,TRBV19,NA,TGTGCCAGTAAGGGGCGAGATACGCAGTATTTT,CASKGRDTQYF
NA,TRBJ2-5,TRBV4-1,TRBD2,TGCGCCAGCAGCCACGTGAAAGCGGGGGGGTCAAAGACCCAGTACTTC,CASSHVKAGGSKTQYF
NA,TRBJ1-5,TRBV5-3,TRBD1,TGTGCCAGAAGCCCAATCTCGGGACAGGGGGCGGTTAGCAATCAGCCCCAGCATTTT,CARSPISGQGAVSNQPQHF